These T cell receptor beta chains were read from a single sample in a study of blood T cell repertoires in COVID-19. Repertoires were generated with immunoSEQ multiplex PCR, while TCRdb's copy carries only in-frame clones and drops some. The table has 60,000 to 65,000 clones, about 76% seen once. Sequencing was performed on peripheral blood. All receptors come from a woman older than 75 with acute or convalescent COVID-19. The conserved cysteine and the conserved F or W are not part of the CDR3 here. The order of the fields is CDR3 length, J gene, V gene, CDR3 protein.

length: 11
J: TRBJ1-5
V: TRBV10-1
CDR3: ASSQGINQPQH

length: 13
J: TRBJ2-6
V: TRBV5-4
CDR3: ASSVGQAGANVLT

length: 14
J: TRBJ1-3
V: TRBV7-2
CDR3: ASSSGTDSSGNTIY

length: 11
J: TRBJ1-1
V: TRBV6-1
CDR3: ASSERERLEAF

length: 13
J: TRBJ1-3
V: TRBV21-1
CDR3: ASSPKDRGGNTIY

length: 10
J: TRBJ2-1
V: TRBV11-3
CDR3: ASSFTGTVQF

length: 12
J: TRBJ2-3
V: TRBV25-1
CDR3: ASSEGRALDTQY

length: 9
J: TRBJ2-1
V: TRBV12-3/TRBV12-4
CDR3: ATTGYNEQF

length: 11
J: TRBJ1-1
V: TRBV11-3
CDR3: ASSVQGWTEAF

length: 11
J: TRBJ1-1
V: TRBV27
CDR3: ASSLSLGAEAF

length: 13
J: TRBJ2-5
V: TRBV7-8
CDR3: ASSLSGGIQETQY

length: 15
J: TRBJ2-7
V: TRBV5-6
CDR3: ASRGSGTGQGVYEQY

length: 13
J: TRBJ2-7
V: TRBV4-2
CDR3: ASSQGFSSVDEQY

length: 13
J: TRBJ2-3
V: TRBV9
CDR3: ASSALAGDMDTQY

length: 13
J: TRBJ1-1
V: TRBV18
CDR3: ASSSRTGVNTEAF

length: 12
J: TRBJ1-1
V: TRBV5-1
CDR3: ASSLSRGGTEAF

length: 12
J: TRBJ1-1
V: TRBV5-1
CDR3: ASSPRGRGTEAF

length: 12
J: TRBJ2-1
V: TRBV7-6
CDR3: ASSLATDYNEQF

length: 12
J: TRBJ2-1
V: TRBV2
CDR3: ASDSGTQNNEQF

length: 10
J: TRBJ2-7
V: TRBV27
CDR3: ASSSGLYEQY

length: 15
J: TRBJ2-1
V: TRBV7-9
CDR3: ASSLIGRAEAYNEQF

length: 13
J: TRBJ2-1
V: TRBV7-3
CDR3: ASSAGAGGNNEQF

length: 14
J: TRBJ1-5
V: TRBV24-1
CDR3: ATSGVTGSSNQPQH

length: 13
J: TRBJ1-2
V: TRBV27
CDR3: ASSGQGALRGSYT

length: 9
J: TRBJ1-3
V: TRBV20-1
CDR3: SASWEDRGH

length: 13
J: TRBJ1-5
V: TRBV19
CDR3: ASTLQRGANQPQH

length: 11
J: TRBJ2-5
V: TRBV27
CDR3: ASSFQRGETQY

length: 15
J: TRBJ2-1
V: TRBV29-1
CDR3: SVEGTTSGSRHNEQF

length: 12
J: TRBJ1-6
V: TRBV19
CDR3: ASTRAGVNSPLH

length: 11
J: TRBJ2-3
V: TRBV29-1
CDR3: SAGGRGTDTQY

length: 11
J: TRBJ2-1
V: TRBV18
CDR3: ASSPPTAGEQF

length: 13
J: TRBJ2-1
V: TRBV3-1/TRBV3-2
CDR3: ASSLGLAGGNEQF

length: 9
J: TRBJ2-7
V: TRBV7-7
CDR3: ATGGSYEQY

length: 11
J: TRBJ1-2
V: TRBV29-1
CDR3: SDLDRVETDYT

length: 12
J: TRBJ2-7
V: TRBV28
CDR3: ASSFRVRGGEQY

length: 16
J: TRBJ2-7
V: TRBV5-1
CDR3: ASSLGASGSSMSYEQY

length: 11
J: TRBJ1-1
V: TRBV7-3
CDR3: ASSLEGDTEAF

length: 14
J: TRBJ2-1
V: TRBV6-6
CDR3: ASSYSGLGSYNEQF

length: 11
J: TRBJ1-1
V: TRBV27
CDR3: ASSFPGGAEAF

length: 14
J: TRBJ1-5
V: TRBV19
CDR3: ASSTSRDRGNQPQH

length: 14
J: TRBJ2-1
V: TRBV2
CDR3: ASSEFVAAPYNEQF

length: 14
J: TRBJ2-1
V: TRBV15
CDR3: ATSMGLAGPYNEQF

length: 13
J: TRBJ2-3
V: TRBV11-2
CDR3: ASSLARAGRDTQY

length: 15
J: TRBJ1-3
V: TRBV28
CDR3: ASSPASGARGGNTIY

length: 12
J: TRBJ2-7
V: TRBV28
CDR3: ASNTAGGPREQY

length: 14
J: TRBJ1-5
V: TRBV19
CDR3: ASSIGGDYSNQPQH

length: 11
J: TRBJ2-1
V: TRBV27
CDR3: ASSWTYGNEQF

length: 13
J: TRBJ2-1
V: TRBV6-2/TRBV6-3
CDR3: ASGFAGPRGNEQF

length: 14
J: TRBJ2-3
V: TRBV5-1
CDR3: ASSPEGLAGADTQY

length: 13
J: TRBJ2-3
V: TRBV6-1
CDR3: ASSDRGGGADTQY

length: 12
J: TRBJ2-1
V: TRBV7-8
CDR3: ASSLVSAYNEQF

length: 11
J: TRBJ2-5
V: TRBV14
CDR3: ASSQPMEETQY

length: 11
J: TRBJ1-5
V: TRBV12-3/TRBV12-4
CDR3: ASNGERDQPQH

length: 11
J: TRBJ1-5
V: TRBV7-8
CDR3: ASPGEENQPQH